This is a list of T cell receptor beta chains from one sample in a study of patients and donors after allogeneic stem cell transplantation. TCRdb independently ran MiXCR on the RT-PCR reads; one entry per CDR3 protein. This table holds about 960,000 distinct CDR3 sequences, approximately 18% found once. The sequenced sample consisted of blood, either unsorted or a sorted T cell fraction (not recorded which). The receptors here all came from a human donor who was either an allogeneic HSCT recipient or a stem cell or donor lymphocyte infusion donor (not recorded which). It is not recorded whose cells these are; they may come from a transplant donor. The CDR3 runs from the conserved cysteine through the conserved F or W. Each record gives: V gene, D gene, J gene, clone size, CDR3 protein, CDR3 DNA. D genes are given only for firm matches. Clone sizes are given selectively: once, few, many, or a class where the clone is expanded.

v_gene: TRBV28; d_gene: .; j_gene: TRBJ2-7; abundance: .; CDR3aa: CANTGSTLDEQYF; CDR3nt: TGTGCCAACACAGGATCGACCCTTGACGAGCAGTACTTC
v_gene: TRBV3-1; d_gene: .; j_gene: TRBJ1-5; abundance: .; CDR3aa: CASSQESTGAQHF; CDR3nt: TGTGCCAGCAGCCAAGAATCGACTGGCGCCCAGCATTTT
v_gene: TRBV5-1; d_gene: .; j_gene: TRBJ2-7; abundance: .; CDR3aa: CASSFGVHYEQYF; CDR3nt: TGCGCCAGCAGCTTCGGGGTACACTACGAGCAGTACTTC
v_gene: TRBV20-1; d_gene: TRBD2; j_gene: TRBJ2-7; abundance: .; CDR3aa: CSARAGVPYEQYF; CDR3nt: TGCAGTGCGAGAGCGGGAGTCCCCTACGAGCAGTACTTC
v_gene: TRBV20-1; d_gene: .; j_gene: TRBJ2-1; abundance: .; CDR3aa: CSAGKGQFF; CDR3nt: TGCAGTGCGGGGAAAGGGCAGTTCTTC
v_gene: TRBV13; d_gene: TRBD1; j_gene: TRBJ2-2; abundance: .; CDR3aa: CASSLTGGAGTGELFF; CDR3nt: TGTGCCAGCAGCTTAACAGGGGGCGCCGGGACCGGGGAGCTGTTTTTT
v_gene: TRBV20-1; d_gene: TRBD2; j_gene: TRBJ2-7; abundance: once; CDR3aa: CSAGRLADSSEQYF; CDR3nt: TGCAGTGCTGGGAGACTAGCGGACTCTTCCGAGCAGTACTTC
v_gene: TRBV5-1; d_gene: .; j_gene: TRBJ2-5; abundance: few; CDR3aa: CASSWTGDSQETQYF; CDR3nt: TGCGCCAGCAGCTGGACTGGGGACTCGCAAGAGACCCAGTACTTC
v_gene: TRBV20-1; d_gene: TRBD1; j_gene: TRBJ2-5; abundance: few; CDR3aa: CSARPTGGLETQYF; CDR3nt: TGCAGTGCTAGACCTACAGGGGGCTTGGAGACCCAGTACTTC
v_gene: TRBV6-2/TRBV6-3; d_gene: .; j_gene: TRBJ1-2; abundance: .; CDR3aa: CASSYWGGSGYTF; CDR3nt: TGTGCCAGCAGTTACTGGGGGGGATCTGGCTACACCTTC
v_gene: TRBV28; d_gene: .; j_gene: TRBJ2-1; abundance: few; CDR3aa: CASSIASLEQFF; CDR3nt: TGTGCCAGCAGTATAGCTAGCCTCGAGCAGTTCTTC
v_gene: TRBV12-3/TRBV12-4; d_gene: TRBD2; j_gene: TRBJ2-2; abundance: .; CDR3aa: CASSSGLARELFF; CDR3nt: TGTGCCAGCAGTTCTGGACTAGCGCGGGAGCTGTTTTTT
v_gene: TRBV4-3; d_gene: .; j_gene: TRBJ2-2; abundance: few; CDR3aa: CASSQDSKLTGELFF; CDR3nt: TGCGCCAGCAGCCAAGATAGTAAGCTCACCGGGGAGCTGTTTTTT
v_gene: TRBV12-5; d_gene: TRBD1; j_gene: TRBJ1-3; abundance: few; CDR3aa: CASGPGTAGNTIYF; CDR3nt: TGTGCTAGTGGCCCCGGGACAGCTGGAAACACCATATATTTT
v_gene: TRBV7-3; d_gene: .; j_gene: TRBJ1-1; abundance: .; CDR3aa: CASSLTGGAGNTEAFF; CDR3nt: TGTGCCAGCAGCTTAACCGGAGGGGCGGGTAACACTGAAGCTTTCTTT
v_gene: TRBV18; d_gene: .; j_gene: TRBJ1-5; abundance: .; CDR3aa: CASSLSGRNNNQPQHF; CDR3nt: TGTGCCAGCTCACTTTCGGGACGGAACAACAATCAGCCCCAGCATTTT
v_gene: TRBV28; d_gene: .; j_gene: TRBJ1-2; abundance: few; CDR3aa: CASSLKGGTKNYGYTF; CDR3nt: TGTGCCAGCAGTTTAAAAGGAGGGACAAAGAACTATGGCTACACCTTC
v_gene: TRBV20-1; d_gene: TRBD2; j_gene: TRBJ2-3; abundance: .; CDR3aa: CSAASGRGADTQYF; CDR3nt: TGCAGTGCGGCTAGCGGGAGGGGTGCGGATACGCAGTATTTT
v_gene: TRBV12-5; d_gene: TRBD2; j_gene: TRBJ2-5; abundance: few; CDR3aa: CASGSGLAVYQETQYF; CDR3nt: TGTGCTAGTGGTTCCGGACTAGCGGTATACCAAGAGACCCAGTACTTC
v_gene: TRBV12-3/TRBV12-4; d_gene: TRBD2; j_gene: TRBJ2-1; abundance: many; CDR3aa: CASSPLPLAGVDNEQFF; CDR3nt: TGTGCCAGCAGTCCCTTGCCCCTAGCGGGAGTCGACAATGAGCAGTTCTTC
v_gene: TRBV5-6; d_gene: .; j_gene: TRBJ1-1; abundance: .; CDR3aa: CASSLGGDMAFF; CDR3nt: TGTGCCAGCAGCTTGGGAGGAGACATGGCTTTCTTT
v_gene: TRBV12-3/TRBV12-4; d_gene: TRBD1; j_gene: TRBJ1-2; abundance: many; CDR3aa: CASSPTGIYGYTF; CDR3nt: TGTGCCAGCAGTCCGACAGGGATCTATGGCTACACCTTC
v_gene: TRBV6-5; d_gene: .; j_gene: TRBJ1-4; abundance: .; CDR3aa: CASSYSRDREKLFF; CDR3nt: TGTGCCAGCAGTTACTCCCGAGATCGGGAAAAACTGTTTTTT
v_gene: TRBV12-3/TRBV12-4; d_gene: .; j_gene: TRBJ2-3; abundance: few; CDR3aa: CASSGSMGGALRGTQYF; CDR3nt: TGTGCCAGCAGTGGGTCGATGGGGGGGGCCTTAAGGGGTACGCAGTATTTT
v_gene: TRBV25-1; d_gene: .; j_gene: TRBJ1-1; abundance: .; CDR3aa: CASGEGEAFF; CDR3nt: TGTGCCAGCGGGGAGGGTGAAGCTTTCTTT
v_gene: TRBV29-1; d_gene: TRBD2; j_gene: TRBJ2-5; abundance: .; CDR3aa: CSVVEREGRETQYF; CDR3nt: TGCAGCGTTGTGGAGCGGGAGGGGCGAGAGACCCAGTACTTC
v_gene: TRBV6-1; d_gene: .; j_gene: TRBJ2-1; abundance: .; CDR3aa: CASRKGVSSYNEQFF; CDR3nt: TGTGCCAGCAGAAAGGGGGTAAGCTCCTACAATGAGCAGTTCTTC
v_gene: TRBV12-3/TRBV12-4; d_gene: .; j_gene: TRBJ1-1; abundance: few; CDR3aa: CASSLTPQKGTEAFF; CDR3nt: TGTGCCAGCAGTTTAACCCCGCAGAAGGGCACTGAAGCTTTCTTT
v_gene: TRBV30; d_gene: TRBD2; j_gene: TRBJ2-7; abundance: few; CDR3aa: CAWTASGSYEQYF; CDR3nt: TGTGCCTGGACGGCTAGCGGGAGCTACGAGCAGTACTTC
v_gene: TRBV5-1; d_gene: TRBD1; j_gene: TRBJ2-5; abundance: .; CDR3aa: CASSLKGQVETQYF; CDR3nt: TGCGCCAGCAGCCTAAAAGGACAGGTAGAGACCCAGTACTTC
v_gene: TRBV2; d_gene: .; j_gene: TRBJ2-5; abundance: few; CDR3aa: CASSGEETLYF; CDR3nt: TGTGCCAGCAGTGGAGAGGAGACCCTGTACTTC
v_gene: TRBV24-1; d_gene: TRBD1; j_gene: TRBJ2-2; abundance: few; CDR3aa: CATRKGQGASGELFF; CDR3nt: TGTGCCACCCGGAAAGGACAGGGGGCTTCTGGGGAGCTGTTTTTT
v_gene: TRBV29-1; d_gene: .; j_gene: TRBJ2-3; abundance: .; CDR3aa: CSVGVRRARDTQYF; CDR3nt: TGCAGCGTGGGGGTTCGCAGGGCGCGCGATACGCAGTATTTT
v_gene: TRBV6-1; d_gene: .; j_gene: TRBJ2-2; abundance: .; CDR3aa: CASSMGVTGELFF; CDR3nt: TGTGCCAGCAGCATGGGGGTTACCGGGGAGCTGTTTTTT
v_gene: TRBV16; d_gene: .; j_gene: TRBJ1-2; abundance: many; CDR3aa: CASRGQRLNYGYTF; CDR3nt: TGTGCCAGCAGAGGGCAGCGGCTTAACTATGGCTACACCTTC
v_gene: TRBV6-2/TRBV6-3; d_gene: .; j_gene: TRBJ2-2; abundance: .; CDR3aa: CASKTDMGTGELFF; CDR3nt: TGTGCCAGCAAAACCGATATGGGCACCGGGGAGCTGTTTTTT
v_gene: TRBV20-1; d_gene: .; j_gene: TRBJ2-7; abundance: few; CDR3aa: CSAIDGRGYEQYF; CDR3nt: TGCAGTGCTATTGATGGAAGGGGCTACGAGCAGTACTTC
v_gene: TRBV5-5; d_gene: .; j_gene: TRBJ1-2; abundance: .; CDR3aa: CASKDGDRFGYTF; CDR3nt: TGTGCCAGCAAGGACGGAGACCGGTTTGGCTACACCTTC
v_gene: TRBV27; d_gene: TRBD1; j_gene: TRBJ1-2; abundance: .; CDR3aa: CASSLLLGGGYTF; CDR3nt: TGTGCCAGCAGTTTATTGTTAGGGGGCGGCTACACCTTC
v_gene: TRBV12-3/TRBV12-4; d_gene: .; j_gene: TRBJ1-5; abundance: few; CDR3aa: CASTESPKSNQPQHF; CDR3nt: TGTGCCAGTACCGAATCCCCTAAAAGCAATCAGCCCCAGCATTTT
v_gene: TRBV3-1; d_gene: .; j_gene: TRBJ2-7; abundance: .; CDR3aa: CASSQDWRSGSPYEQYF; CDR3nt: TGTGCCAGCAGCCAAGATTGGAGATCCGGGTCTCCCTACGAGCAGTACTTC
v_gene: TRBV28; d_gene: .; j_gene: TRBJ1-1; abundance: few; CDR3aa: CASSPWGAGTEAFF; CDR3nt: TGTGCCAGCAGTCCGTGGGGGGCAGGCACTGAAGCTTTCTTT
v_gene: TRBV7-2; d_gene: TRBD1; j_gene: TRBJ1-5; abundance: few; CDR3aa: CASSFSRDRNQPQHF; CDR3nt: TGTGCCAGCAGCTTCTCTCGGGACAGAAATCAGCCCCAGCATTTT
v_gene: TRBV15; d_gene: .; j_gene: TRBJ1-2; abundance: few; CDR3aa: CATSRDMTDADYGYTF; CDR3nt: TGTGCCACCAGCAGAGATATGACAGATGCGGACTATGGCTACACCTTC
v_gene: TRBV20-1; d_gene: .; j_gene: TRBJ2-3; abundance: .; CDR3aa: CSASPTSRADTQYF; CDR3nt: TGCAGTGCGTCCCCCACTAGCCGGGCAGATACGCAGTATTTT
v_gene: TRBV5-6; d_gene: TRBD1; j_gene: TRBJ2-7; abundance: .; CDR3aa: CASSVPGTAGEQYF; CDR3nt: TGTGCCAGCAGCGTCCCGGGGACAGCCGGCGAGCAGTACTTC
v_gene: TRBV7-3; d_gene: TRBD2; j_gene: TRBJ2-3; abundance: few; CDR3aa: CASSPPSGEADTQYF; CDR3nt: TGTGCCAGCAGCCCCCCTAGCGGGGAGGCAGATACGCAGTATTTT
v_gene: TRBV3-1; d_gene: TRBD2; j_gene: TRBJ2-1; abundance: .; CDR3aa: CASSQVGGGGNEQFF; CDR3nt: TGTGCCAGCAGCCAAGTCGGCGGGGGGGGCAATGAGCAGTTCTTC
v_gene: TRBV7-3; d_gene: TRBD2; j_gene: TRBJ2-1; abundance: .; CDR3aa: CASSFGGGKYNEQFF; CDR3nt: TGTGCCAGCAGCTTTGGCGGGGGGAAGTACAATGAGCAGTTCTTC
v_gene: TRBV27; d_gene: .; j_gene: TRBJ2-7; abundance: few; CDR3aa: CASSLEGVGSYEQYF; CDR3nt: TGTGCCAGCAGTTTGGAGGGGGTAGGGTCCTACGAGCAGTACTTC
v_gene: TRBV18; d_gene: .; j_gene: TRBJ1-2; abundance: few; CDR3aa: CASSPNWADGYTF; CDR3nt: TGTGCCAGCTCCCCTAATTGGGCGGATGGCTACACCTTC
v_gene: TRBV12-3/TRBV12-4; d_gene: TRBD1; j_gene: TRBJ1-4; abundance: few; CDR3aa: CASSLSGQFEKLFF; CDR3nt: TGTGCCAGCAGTTTATCGGGACAGTTTGAAAAACTGTTTTTT
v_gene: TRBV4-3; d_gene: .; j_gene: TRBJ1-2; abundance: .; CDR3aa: CASSQDRATNYGYTF; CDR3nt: TGCGCCAGCAGCCAAGATCGGGCGACTAACTATGGCTACACCTTC